This T cell receptor (beta chain) was identified during a study of OX40 agonist ivuxolimab in advanced cancers. For context, the study as a whole: The costimulatory receptor OX40 (CD134) was targeted by ivuxolimab, a fully human IgG2 agonistic monoclonal antibody. Intravenous ivuxolimab was administered to patients every 2 weeks at six dose levels: 0.01, 0.1, 0.3, 1.5, 3 and 10 mg/kg. Of the 50 or so patients in dose escalation, approximately 20 had hepatocellular carcinoma, some 15 had melanoma, 9 had renal cell carcinoma and 9 had head and neck cancer. In the dose-escalation cohort, more than 75% of patients were male, and the mean age was around 60 years, with a range of 23 to 79. Patients were allowed to have had prior anti-PD-1, anti-PD-L1 or anti-CTLA-4 therapy, and approximately 41% of the dose-escalation patients had previously received checkpoint inhibitors. Partial responses were achieved by three dose-escalation patients, of whom one had hepatocellular carcinoma and two had cutaneous melanoma. Peripheral TCRbeta sequencing was intended to test whether TCR sequence diversity was altered and clonal T-cell expansion was caused by ivuxolimab. The monotherapy dose-escalation portion (N ≈ 55 patients) of the phase I ivuxolimab trial is reported in the paper.

Concerning this clone: Which antigen it targets is not known. The input lacks base qualities; no much larger clone sits a single base away.

Genomic DNA was extracted from sorted cells for sequencing of the TCRbeta CDR3 region. The immunoSEQ Assay was used to sequence the TCRbeta CDR3 regions. Imported from immuneACCESS, the table was reduced by TCRdb to in-frame sequences with V and J called. These copies leave out some clones; in studies compared against another copy, an unresolved V gene accounts for under half, and the cause of the remainder is not known. The sample table lists 70,000 to 95,000 clones, approximately 85% of them with a count of one. The ten largest clones capture more than 3.5% of the sample. Overall study outcomes, separate from this receptor: After ivuxolimab, more expanded clones were found on average in CD8+ T cells than in CD4+ T cells. Low levels of normalized T-cell clonal expansion were also seen in some nonresponding patients. Antigen specificity was not determined for the clonally expanded peripheral T cells. In the 0.1-3.0 mg/kg groups, partial responders had among the lowest normalized peripheral clonal expansion, particularly in CD8+ T cells. At doses of 0.1 to 3.0 mg/kg, clonal expansion of both CD4+ and CD8+ blood T cells was observed from baseline to week 6.

Patients with autoimmune disease history or receiving systemic immunosuppression were excluded from the trial. In every dose cohort, peripheral blood was drawn for TCR sequencing at baseline, cycle 4 day 1, and cycle 7 day 1. The samples were drawn from a first-in-human, open-label, multicenter phase I dose-escalation trial of ivuxolimab. Adults with locally advanced or metastatic head and neck squamous cell, hepatocellular, melanoma or renal cell carcinoma were enrolled in the trial. Before TCR sequencing, CD4+ T cells and CD8+ T cells were sorted from peripheral blood as separate populations. This specimen consisted of CD4+ or CD8+ T cells sorted from blood, obtained in a trial of the OX40 agonist ivuxolimab. The TCR comes from an adult with an advanced solid tumor such as melanoma, head and neck, liver or kidney cancer.

The DNA sequence reads TGTGCCAGCAGCATCGGGACTAGCGGGAGTAATGAGCAGTTCTTC. This sequence encodes CASSIGTSGSNEQFF. The rearrangement combines TRBV11-2 with TRBJ2-1; 14 middle bases align to TRBD2. For CDR1 and CDR2, the germline V gene lists SGHAT and FQNNGV. The CDR3 has 15 amino acids, counting the end cysteine and phenylalanine. Only the CDR3 DNA is retained, 45 bases long and in frame from the first base. The germline V end is reduced by 5 bases and the J end by 7 bases; junction bases left unmatched: 4.